A single sample gave rise to the 7 T cell receptor beta chains below, sequenced in a study of beta chain features in type 1 diabetes. Study-level findings and limits: A moderate, significant TCRB CDR3 shortening appeared in type 1 diabetes across four CD4+ subsets.

Sequenced material consisted of expressed TCRB transcripts (all of the isolated RNA was reverse transcribed). This table comes from immunoSEQ multiplex PCR, and its TCRdb copy is limited to in-frame clones, with some not included. The data show a few hundred thousand clones, roughly 14% seen once. Their cognate antigens are unknown. Input material: naive CD4+ T cells from blood. Receptors originate from a woman aged 18-30 years with type 1 diabetes.

The rearrangement links TRBV7-2 to TRBJ1-5, with 8 bases lining up with TRBD1. This CDR3 is 15 amino acids long. CDR1 is SGHTA and CDR2 is FQGNSA in the germline V gene. The V segment lost 3 bases and the J segment 6 bases; nucleotides outside the gene matches: 7. CDR3 in amino acids: CASSFGQGASQPQHF. CDR3 DNA sequence: TGTGCCAGCAGCTTTGGGCAGGGGGCTAGTCAGCCCCAGCATTTT.

V gene TRBV7-2 combines with J gene TRBJ1-4, with D possibly TRBD1 on 5 matching bases. V was trimmed by 6 bases and J by 5 bases, leaving 13 bases between them. The CDR3 runs 14 residues. In germline, CDR1 is SGHTA, CDR2 FQGNSA. This CDR3 reads CASRPDRQNEKLFF. The CDR3 region has the DNA TGTGCCAGCAGACCCGACAGACAAAATGAAAAACTGTTTTTT.

This clone appeared a few times. The genes are TRBV30 and TRBJ2-1; D remains unclear. Trimming stripped 4 bases from V and 10 bases from J, with 11 bases between. The germline CDR1 and CDR2 sequences are GTSNPN and SVGIG (reference sequence). CDR3 length equals 11 residues. CDR3 sequence (DNA): TGTGCCTGGAATAGAGGTGGGGAGCAGTTCTTC. This sequence encodes CAWNRGGEQFF. Combining the CDR3 with reference TRBV30 and TRBJ2-1 gives the whole variable domain SQTIHQWPATLVQPVGSPLSLECTVEGTSNPNLYWYRQAAGRGLQLLFYSVGIGQISSEVPQNLSASRPQDRQFILSSKKLLLSDSGFYLCAWNRGGEQFFGPGTRLTVL.

The chain is built from TRBV7-2 and TRBJ2-7; tentatively, D is TRBD2 (6 bases). Germline V gene data show CDR1 as SGHTA and CDR2 as FQGNSA. V was shortened by 5 bases and J by 5 bases, with 19 bases between the two germline ends. CDR3 length: 15 amino acids. CDR3 coding DNA: TGTGCCAGCAGCAGAGGGCAGGGAGGAGTAAACGAGCAGTACGTC. Encoded protein: CASSRGQGGVNEQYV.

CDR3 loop: CASSLRLADTQYF. The CDR3 DNA reads as TGTGCCAGCAGCCTCCGTCTAGCAGATACGCAGTATTTT. The chain links TRBV14 to TRBJ2-3; D not certain. The germline V gene has CDR1 SGHDN and CDR2 FVKESK. The CDR3 loop spans 13 amino acids. Trimming cost V 4 bases and J 4 bases, with 9 bases left between them. The whole variable domain, filled in from reference TRBV14 and TRBJ2-3, reads EAGVTQFPSHSVIEKGQTVTLRCDPISGHDNLYWYRRVMGKEIKFLLHFVKESKQDESGMPNNRFLAERTGGTYSTLKVQPAELEDSGVYFCASSLRLADTQYFGPGTRLTVL.

This clone was counted only a few times. This chain connects TRBV6-1 to TRBJ1-2; TRBD1 aligns across 9 bases. Germline CDR1 MNHNS, CDR2 SASEGT. The CDR3 sequence is 14 residues long. The junction had 10 bases not matched to a gene; V was cut back by 7 bases and J by 7 bases. The CDR3 DNA reads as TGTGCCAGCACCGAAACTACAGGGGGCCCTGGCTACACCTTC. Residues: CASTETTGGPGYTF.

In its sample, this clone was seen a few times. The chain couples TRBV18 to TRBJ2-7; TRBD1 agrees at 11 bases. The CDR3 contains 14 residues. Germline trimming cut 4 bases from V and 9 bases from J; bases unmatched to any gene: 8. Germline V gene sequence: CDR1 KGHSH, CDR2 LQKENI. Here the CDR3 DNA reads TGTGCCAGCTCACTCGGGGACAGGGGGGACCGGCAGTACGTC. Translating it yields CASSLGDRGDRQYV.